The sequence of this T cell receptor beta chain was determined in a study of cytomegalovirus exposure and HLA in healthy donors. The wider study: In a previous analysis, 110 million or so unique TCR beta sequences were found from 150 million to 200 million T cells. Study outcomes and limitations: It was reported in a later analysis that an Asian-associated ancestry cluster showed fewer N-insertions than the roughly 620-donor mean.

In this sample, this clone turned up a few times. Its target is not known. Primers for the PCR totalled 60 Vbeta and 13 Jbeta. Measured with immunoSEQ multiplex PCR; TCRdb has only the in-frame clones, and not every one. This sample has tens of thousands of clones, with about 77% found just once. CDR3 length: 13 residues. The germline CDR1 and CDR2 sequences are WSHSY and SAAADI. V lost 6 bases, J lost 3 bases, and 11 bases lay in between. Material for sequencing was PBMCs. This TCR came from a middle-aged man in good health and CMV-seronegative. The rearrangement uses TRBV10-2 and TRBJ1-1; TRBD1 is a possible D gene (6 bases). As DNA, the CDR3 is TGCGCCAGCAGCAGGGACACTTACACTGAAGCTTTCTTT. It translates to CASSRDTYTEAFF.